The T cell receptor beta chain under discussion was sequenced for a study of blood T cell repertoires in COVID-19. Study in general: Specimens from acute and convalescent COVID-19 originated in the United States, Italy and Spain.

From germline, CDR1 is SEHNR and CDR2 FQNEAQ (reference sequence). The CDR3 has 17 amino acids. The V gene lost 0 bases and the J gene lost 3 bases, with 16 bases spanning the gap. Only in-frame clones appear in the TCRdb table, and some are missing; sequencing was by immunoSEQ multiplex PCR. The sample holds 100,000 to 110,000 clones, approximately 87% seen once. The sequence was obtained from a human donor in a cohort sampled during active COVID-19. V and J are TRBV7-9 and TRBJ2-3, with D perhaps TRBD2 (6 bases). Sequenced sample: peripheral blood. CDR3 loop: CASSLARAGSVTDTQYF. CDR3 DNA: TGTGCCAGCAGCTTAGCGCGGGCGGGGAGTGTTACAGATACGCAGTATTTT.